This T cell receptor (beta chain) is drawn from a study of radiotherapy plus CTLA-4 blockade in lung cancer (dated by TCRdb to 2016 to 2019). General notes on the study: Among enrolled patients, roughly 18% had an objective response and roughly 31% reached disease control.

On this clone itself: Its binding antigen is unknown. Base qualities are not recorded, but no much larger clone differs from it by a single base.

After removal of 5 bases from V and 10 bases from J, the junction retains 13 bases not matched to a gene. Measured from the cysteine to the phenylalanine, the CDR3 is 16 residues long. CDR3 DNA only is kept here, 48 bases in frame from base 1. Taken from the germline V gene, the CDR1 and CDR2 loops are SGHVS and FQNEAQ. Focal radiation therapy combined with CTLA-4 blockade (ipilimumab) was tested in patients with chemo-refractory metastatic non-small-cell lung cancer. The full study reports these points: After treatment with radiotherapy and ipilimumab, TCR clones that originated in tumors expanded in peripheral blood. The strongest predictors of response, as reported, were early dynamic changes in blood T cell clones along with a rise in serum interferon-beta after radiation.

Receptor amplification or capture employed the immunoSEQ multiplex PCR assay. TCRdb retrieved this table from immuneACCESS and kept in-frame rearrangements only. Not all clones are present; in checked studies, unresolved V genes account for under half, and no reason is known for the remainder. Across this sample there are 90,000 to 95,000 clones, with approximately 83% seen only once. The biggest ten clones account for roughly 0.84% of the sample. The chain was built from TRBV7-8 and TRBJ1-6; a stretch of 8 junction bases matches TRBD1. This clonotype was sampled from a human donor with non-small cell lung cancer who had stable disease on radiotherapy plus ipilimumab. The sequencing used peripheral blood, collected from a patient treated with radiotherapy plus ipilimumab. The nucleotides are TGTGCCAGCAGCACTTTTCGGACAGGGAAGAGCTCACCCCTCCACTTT. This codes for CASSTFRTGKSSPLHF. Reference TRBV7-8 and TRBJ1-6 proteins supply the regions before and after the CDR3; the full variable domain is: GAGVSQSPRYKVAKRGQDVALRCDPISGHVSLFWYQQALGQGPEFLTYFQNEAQLDKSGLPSDRFFAERPEGSVSTLKIQRTQQEDSAVYLCASSTFRTGKSSPLHFGNGTRLTVT.